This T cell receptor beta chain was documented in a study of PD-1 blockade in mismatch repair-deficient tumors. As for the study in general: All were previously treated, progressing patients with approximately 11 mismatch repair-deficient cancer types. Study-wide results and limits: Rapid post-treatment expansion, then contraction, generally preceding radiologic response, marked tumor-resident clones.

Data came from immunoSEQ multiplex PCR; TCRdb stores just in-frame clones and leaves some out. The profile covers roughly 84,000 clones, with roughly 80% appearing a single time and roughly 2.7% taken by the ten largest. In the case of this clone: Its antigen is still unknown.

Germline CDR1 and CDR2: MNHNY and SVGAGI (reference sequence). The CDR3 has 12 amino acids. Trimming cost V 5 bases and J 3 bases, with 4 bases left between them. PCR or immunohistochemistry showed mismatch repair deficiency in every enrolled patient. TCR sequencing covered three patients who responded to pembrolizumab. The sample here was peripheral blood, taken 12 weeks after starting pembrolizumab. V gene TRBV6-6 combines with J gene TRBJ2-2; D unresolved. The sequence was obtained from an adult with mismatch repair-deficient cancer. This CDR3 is CASSRDTGELFF. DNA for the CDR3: TGTGCCAGCAGTCGTGACACCGGGGAGCTGTTTTTT.